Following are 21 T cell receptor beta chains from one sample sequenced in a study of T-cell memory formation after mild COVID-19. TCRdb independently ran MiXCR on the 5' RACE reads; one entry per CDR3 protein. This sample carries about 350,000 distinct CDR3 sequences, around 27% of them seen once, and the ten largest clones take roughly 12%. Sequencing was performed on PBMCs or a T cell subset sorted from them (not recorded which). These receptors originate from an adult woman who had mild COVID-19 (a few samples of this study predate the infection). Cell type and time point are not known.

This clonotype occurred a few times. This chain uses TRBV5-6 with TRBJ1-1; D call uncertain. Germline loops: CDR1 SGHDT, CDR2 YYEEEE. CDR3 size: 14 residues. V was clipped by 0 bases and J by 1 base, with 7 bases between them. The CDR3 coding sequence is TGTGCCAGCAGCTTGGAAGGGTCGAACACTGAAGCTTTCTTT. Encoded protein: CASSLEGSNTEAFF.

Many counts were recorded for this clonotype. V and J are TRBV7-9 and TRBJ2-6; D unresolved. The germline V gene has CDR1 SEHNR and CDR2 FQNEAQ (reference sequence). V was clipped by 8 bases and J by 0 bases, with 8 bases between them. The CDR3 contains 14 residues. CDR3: CASFLFSGANVLTF. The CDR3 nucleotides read TGTGCCAGCTTCCTCTTCTCTGGGGCCAACGTCCTGACTTTC.

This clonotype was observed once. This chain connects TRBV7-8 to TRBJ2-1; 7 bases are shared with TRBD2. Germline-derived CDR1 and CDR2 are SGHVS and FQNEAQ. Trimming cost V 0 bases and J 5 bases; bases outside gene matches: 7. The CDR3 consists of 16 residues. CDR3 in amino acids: CASSLAQAGAHNEQFF. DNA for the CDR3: TGTGCCAGCAGCTTAGCGCAGGCGGGAGCACACAATGAGCAGTTCTTC.

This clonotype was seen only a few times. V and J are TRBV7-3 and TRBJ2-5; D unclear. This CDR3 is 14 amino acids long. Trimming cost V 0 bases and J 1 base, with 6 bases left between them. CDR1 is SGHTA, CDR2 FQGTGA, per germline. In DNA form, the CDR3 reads TGTGCCAGCAGCTTAACTCCGGCCCAAGAGACCCAGTACTTC. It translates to CASSLTPAQETQYF. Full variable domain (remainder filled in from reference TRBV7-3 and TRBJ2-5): GAGVSQTPSNKVTEKGKYVELRCDPISGHTALYWYRQSLGQGPEFLIYFQGTGAADDSGLPNDRFFAVRPEGSVSTLKIQRTERGDSAVYLCASSLTPAQETQYFGPGTRLLVL.

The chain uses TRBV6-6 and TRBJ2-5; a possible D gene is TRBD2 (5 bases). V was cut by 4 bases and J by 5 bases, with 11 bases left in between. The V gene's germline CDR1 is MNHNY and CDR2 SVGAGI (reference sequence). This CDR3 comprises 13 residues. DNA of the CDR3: TGTGCCAGCAGTTGGGAGAGGCTTGAGACCCAGTACTTC. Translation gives CASSWERLETQYF.

The CDR3 DNA is TGTGCCAGCAGTGACGAGGGGGGAACCGGGGAGCTGTTTTTT. Translation gives CASSDEGGTGELFF. V and J are TRBV6-4 and TRBJ2-2, with D perhaps matching TRBD1 or TRBD2 (6 bases each). The germline V and J ends were trimmed by 2 bases and 5 bases, with 9 bases remaining between them. Germline values: CDR1 MRHNA, CDR2 SNTAGT. The CDR3 length is 14 residues.

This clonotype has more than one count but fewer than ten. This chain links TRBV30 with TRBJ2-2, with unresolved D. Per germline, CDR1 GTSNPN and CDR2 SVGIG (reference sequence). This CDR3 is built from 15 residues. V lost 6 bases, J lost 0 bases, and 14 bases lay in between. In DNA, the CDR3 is TGTGCCTGCCAGGCGGTCGCAACGAACACCGGGGAGCTGTTTTTT. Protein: CACQAVATNTGELFF.

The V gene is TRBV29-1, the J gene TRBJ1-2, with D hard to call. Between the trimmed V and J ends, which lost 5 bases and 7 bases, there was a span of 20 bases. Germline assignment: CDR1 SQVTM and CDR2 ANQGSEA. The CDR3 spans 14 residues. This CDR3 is CSVCGPTQLCGYTF. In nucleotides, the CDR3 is TGCAGCGTTTGCGGGCCTACACAACTTTGTGGCTACACCTTC.

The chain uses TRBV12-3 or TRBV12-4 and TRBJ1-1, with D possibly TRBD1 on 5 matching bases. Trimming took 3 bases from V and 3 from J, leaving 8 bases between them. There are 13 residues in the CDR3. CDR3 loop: CASSFGGDTEAFF. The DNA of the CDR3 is TGTGCCAGCAGTTTCGGGGGAGACACTGAAGCTTTCTTT.

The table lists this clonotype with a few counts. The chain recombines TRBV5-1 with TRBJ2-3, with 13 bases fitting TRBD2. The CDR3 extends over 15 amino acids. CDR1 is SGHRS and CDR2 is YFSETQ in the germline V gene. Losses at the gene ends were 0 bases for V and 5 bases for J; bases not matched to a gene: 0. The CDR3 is CASSLGTSGGDTQYF. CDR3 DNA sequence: TGCGCCAGCAGCTTGGGGACTAGCGGGGGAGATACGCAGTATTTT. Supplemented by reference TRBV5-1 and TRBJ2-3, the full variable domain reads KAGVTQTPRYLIKTRGQQVTLSCSPISGHRSVSWYQQTPGQGLQFLFEYFSETQRNKGNFPGRFSGRQFSNSRSEMNVSTLELGDSALYLCASSLGTSGGDTQYFGPGTRLTVL.

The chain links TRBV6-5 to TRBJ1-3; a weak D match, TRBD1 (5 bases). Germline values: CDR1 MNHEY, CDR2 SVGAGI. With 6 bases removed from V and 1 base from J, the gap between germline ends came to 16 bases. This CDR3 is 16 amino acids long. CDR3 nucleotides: TGTGCCAGCAGCCTAAGACTCGGGACGTCTGGAAACACCATATATTTT. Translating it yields CASSLRLGTSGNTIYF.

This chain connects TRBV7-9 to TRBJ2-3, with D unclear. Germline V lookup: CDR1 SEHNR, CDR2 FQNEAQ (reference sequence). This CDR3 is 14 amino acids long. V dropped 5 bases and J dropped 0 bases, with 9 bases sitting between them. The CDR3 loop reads CASSPPRSTDTQYF. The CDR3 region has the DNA TGTGCCAGCAGCCCTCCGCGGAGCACAGATACGCAGTATTTT.

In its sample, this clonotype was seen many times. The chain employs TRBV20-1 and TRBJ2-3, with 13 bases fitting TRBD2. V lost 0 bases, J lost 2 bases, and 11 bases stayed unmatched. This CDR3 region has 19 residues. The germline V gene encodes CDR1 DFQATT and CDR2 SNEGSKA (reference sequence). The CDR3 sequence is CSARDPIRLAGGTTDTQYF. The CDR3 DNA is TGCAGTGCTAGAGATCCGATCAGACTAGCGGGAGGAACCACAGATACGCAGTATTTT.

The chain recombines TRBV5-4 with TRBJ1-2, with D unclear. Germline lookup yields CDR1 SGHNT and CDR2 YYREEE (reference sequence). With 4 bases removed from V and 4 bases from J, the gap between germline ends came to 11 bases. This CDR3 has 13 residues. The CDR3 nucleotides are TGTGCCAGCAGCGCAGCAAACCGCTATGGCTACACCTTC. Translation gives CASSAANRYGYTF.

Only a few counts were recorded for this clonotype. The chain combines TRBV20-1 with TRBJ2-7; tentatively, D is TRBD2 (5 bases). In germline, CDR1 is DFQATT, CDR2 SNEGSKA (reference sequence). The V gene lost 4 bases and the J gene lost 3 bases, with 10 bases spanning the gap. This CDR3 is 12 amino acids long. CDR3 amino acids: CSATWAGYEQYF. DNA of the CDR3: TGCAGTGCTACTTGGGCGGGCTACGAGCAGTACTTC.

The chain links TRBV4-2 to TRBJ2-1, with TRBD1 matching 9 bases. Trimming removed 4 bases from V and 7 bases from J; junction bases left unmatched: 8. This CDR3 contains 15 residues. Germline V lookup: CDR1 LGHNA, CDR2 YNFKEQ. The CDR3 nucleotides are TGTGCCAGCAGCCCACTCGGGACAGGGAAAAATGAGCAGTTCTTC. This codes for CASSPLGTGKNEQFF.

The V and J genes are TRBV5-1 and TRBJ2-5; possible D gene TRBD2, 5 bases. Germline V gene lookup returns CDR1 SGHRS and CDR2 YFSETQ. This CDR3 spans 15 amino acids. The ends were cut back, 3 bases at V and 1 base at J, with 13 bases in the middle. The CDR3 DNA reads TGCGCCAGCAGCTACCTTATCGGAGGCCAAGAGACCCAGTACTTC. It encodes CASSYLIGGQETQYF.

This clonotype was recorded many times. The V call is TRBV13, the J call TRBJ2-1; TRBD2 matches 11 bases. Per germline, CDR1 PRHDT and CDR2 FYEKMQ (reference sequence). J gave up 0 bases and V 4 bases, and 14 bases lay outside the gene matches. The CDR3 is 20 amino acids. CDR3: CASSSLAGAGDQSSYNEQFF. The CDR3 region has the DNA TGTGCCAGCAGCTCACTAGCGGGAGCAGGGGATCAGAGCTCCTACAATGAGCAGTTCTTC.

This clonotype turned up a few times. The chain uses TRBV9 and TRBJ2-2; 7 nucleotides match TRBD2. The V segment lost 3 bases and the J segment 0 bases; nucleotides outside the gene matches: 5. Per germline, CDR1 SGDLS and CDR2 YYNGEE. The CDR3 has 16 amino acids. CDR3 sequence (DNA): TGTGCCAGCAGCGCGACTAGCAGCTCGAACACCGGGGAGCTGTTTTTT. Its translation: CASSATSSSNTGELFF.

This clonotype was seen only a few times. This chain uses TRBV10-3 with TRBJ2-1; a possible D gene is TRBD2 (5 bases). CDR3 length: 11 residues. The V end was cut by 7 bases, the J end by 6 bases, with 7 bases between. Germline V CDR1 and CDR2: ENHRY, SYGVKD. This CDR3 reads CAINRGNEQFF. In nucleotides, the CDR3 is TGTGCCATCAATCGGGGCAATGAGCAGTTCTTC.

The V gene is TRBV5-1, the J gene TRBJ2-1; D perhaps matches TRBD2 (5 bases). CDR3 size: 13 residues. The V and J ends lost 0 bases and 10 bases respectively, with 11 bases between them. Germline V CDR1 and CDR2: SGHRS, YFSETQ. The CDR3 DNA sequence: TGCGCCAGCAGCTTGGCCGGGGTTTACGAGCAGTTCTTC. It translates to CASSLAGVYEQFF.